Below, 22 T cell receptor beta chains from the same sample are listed, as sequenced in a study of a mutant IDH1 vaccine in newly diagnosed glioma (dated by TCRdb to the early 2020s). These receptors' antigens are unknown. The library was generated by the immunoSEQ multiplex PCR assay. The table comes from immuneACCESS by way of TCRdb, which keeps in-frame sequences with V and J called. Part of the clones is missing from these tables; in studies checked, under half for an unresolved V gene and the rest for unknown reasons. This sample holds 53,000 or so clones; under 85% were observed only once. The ten largest clonotypes hold around 6.7% of the sample. In light of the paper, this sample's time point label describes: week 35, safety follow-up. A 20-mer mutant IDH1 peptide at 300 micrograms in Montanide made up each vaccine dose, which was injected subcutaneously together with topical imiquimod. The sample in question was PBMCs, obtained from a glioma patient whose treatment included an IDH1 peptide vaccine. These receptors all come from a man aged 40-49 years with glioma.

The chain employs TRBV5-6 and TRBJ2-4; D ambiguous. Deletions cut 2 bases from V and 6 bases from J, with 6 bases between. The length of the CDR3 is 12 residues. Per germline, CDR1 SGHDT and CDR2 YYEEEE. CDR3 bases: TGTGCCAGCAGCTTCGAAACAAACATTCAGTACTTC. This gives the protein CASSFETNIQYF.

The gene calls are TRBV2 and TRBJ2-5, with 9 bases identical to TRBD2. V lost 2 bases, J lost 4 bases, and 5 bases stayed unmatched. The V gene's germline CDR1 is SNHLY and CDR2 FYNNEI. The CDR3 is 15 residues long. The CDR3 sequence is CASSERRAGGETQYF. The CDR3 nucleotides read TGTGCCAGCAGTGAACGACGAGCGGGGGGAGAGACCCAGTACTTC. Full variable domain (missing parts from reference TRBV2 and TRBJ2-5): EPEVTQTPSHQVTQMGQEVILRCVPISNHLYFYWYRQILGQKVEFLVSFYNNEISEKSEIFDDQFSVERPDGSNFTLKIRSTKLEDSAMYFCASSERRAGGETQYFGPGTRLLVL.

The chain employs TRBV4-1 and TRBJ2-7; possible D gene TRBD1, 6 bases. Trimming removed 2 bases from V and 2 bases from J, with 16 bases in between. The CDR3 has 16 amino acids. Germline CDR1 and CDR2: MGHRA and YSYEKL. CDR3 loop: CASSQRGIGQTYEQYF. The CDR3 DNA reads TGCGCCAGCAGCCAAAGAGGGATCGGACAGACCTACGAGCAGTACTTC.

The V gene is TRBV7-8, the J gene TRBJ2-7, with 9 nucleotides matching TRBD1. V dropped 1 base and J dropped 3; count of bases not matched to a gene: 4. The germline CDR1 and CDR2 sequences are SGHVS and FQNEAQ. The CDR3 has 15 residues. Here the CDR3 DNA reads TGTGCCAGCAGCTTAGGGACAGGGGTTTTCTACGAGCAGTACTTC. Translation gives CASSLGTGVFYEQYF.

In the case of this clone: An end of the junction differs from the germline gene, which may be a read error. The V gene is TRBV5-3, the J gene TRBJ1-2; D remains ambiguous. TRBV5-3 is an ORF, with its function uncertain. This CDR3 has 9 amino acids. Here the CDR3 reads CARSLVPVF. DNA of the CDR3: TGTGCCAGAAGCTTGGTGCCAGTCTTC.

The chain joins TRBV4-1 to TRBJ2-7, with unresolved D. The V gene lost 2 bases and the J gene lost 3 bases, with 8 bases spanning the gap. The CDR3 is 13 residues long. Germline CDR1 and CDR2: MGHRA and YSYEKL. In DNA, the CDR3 is TGCGCCAGCAGCCAACCGGGCGACTACGAGCAGTACTTC. This gives the protein CASSQPGDYEQYF.

The gene calls are TRBV4-1 and TRBJ2-2, with 8 bases lining up with TRBD2. J gave up 0 bases and V 1 base, and 1 base lay outside the gene matches. Germline V gives CDR1 MGHRA, CDR2 YSYEKL. This CDR3 spans 16 amino acids. The CDR3 is CASSQVGGANTGELFF. In DNA, the CDR3 is TGCGCCAGCAGCCAAGTCGGGGGGGCGAACACCGGGGAGCTGTTTTTT.

The chain is built from TRBV7-9 and TRBJ1-2; no clear D. This CDR3 has 15 residues. Germline CDR1 reads SEHNR; CDR2 reads FQNEAQ (reference sequence). V gave up 1 base and J gave up 0 bases, with 9 bases separating them. The CDR3 region has the DNA TGTGCCAGCAGCTTAGACGGCGGAGCTAACTATGGCTACACCTTC. The encoded protein is CASSLDGGANYGYTF. The full variable domain, with the rest looked up from reference TRBV7-9 and TRBJ1-2, is DTGVSQNPRHKITKRGQNVTFRCDPISEHNRLYWYRQTLGQGPEFLTYFQNEAQLEKSRLLSDRFSAERPKGSFSTLEIQRTEQGDSAMYLCASSLDGGANYGYTFGSGTRLTVV.

The genes are TRBV5-8 and TRBJ1-4; 12 bases match TRBD1. With 4 bases clipped from V and 8 bases from J, the junction kept 9 bases outside the gene matches. CDR3 size: 16 residues. CDR1 SGHTS and CDR2 YDEGEE come from the germline V gene. The CDR3 bases are TGTGCCAGCAGCCCGGGACAGGGGGCCCCAGAGGAAAAACTGTTTTTT. It specifies CASSPGQGAPEEKLFF.

The chain uses TRBV19 and TRBJ1-1, with D maybe TRBD1 (6 bases). Looked up from germline, CDR1 is LNHDA and CDR2 is SQIVND (reference sequence). This CDR3 spans 12 amino acids. V lost 8 bases and J 2 bases, leaving 9 bases between the germline ends. The CDR3 sequence is CASSDRNTEAFF. DNA of the CDR3: TGTGCCAGTTCGGACAGAAACACTGAAGCTTTCTTT.

The chain recombines TRBV18 with TRBJ2-1; D gene ambiguous. The CDR3 has 12 amino acids. Trimming pared 2 bases from V and 6 bases from J, leaving 5 bases between. Looked up from germline, CDR1 is KGHSH and CDR2 is LQKENI. In DNA, the CDR3 is TGTGCCAGCTCACCATTGGGCAATGAGCAGTTCTTC. Residues: CASSPLGNEQFF.

V and J are TRBV6-1 and TRBJ2-5; perhaps TRBD2 as D (6 bases). V lost 1 base, J lost 5 bases, and 11 bases lay in between. Per the germline V gene, CDR1 is MNHNS and CDR2 is SASEGT. This CDR3 has 14 residues. This CDR3 reads CASSEDPGRETQYF. The CDR3 region has the DNA TGTGCCAGCAGTGAAGACCCAGGGAGGGAGACCCAGTACTTC.

The chain combines TRBV5-6 with TRBJ2-7; D unclear. There are 12 residues in the CDR3. Germline V CDR1 and CDR2: SGHDT, YYEEEE. V was trimmed by 1 base and J by 7 bases, leaving 9 bases between them. CDR3 residues: CASSLIGREQYF. CDR3 coding DNA: TGTGCCAGCAGCTTGATAGGCCGGGAGCAGTACTTC.

J is TRBJ2-7 and V is TRBV5-6; D gene unclear. The CDR3 runs 14 residues. Germline CDR1 is SGHDT and CDR2 is YYEEEE. V was pared by 3 bases and J by 2 bases, with 12 bases between. CDR3 DNA sequence: TGTGCCAGCAGCTCTCCCCCCGTCGCCTACGAGCAGTACTTC. Encoded protein: CASSSPPVAYEQYF.

This chain links TRBV2 with TRBJ1-1; perhaps TRBD1 as D (6 bases). Trimming cost V 9 bases and J 0 bases, with 14 bases left between them. This CDR3 is 14 amino acids long. CDR1 is SNHLY, CDR2 FYNNEI, per germline. The CDR3 DNA follows: TGTGCCAGTAAACCGGGACAACTGAACACTGAAGCTTTCTTT. Amino acid sequence: CASKPGQLNTEAFF.

A few counts support this clone. The chain combines TRBV5-6 with TRBJ1-6; the D is unclear. This CDR3 comprises 14 residues. Germline assignment: CDR1 SGHDT and CDR2 YYEEEE. Trimming pared 1 base from V and 6 bases from J, leaving 8 bases between. CDR3 bases: TGTGCCAGCAGCTTGAGCGGACTTAATTCACCCCTCCACTTT. Translation: CASSLSGLNSPLHF. Using reference TRBV5-6 and TRBJ1-6 for the parts outside the CDR3, the full variable domain is DAGVTQSPTHLIKTRGQQVTLRCSPKSGHDTVSWYQQALGQGPQFIFQYYEEEERQRGNFPDRFSGHQFPNYSSELNVNALLLGDSALYLCASSLSGLNSPLHFGNGTRLTVT.

The J gene is TRBJ1-4, the V gene TRBV5-1; D call uncertain. The CDR3 is made up of 15 amino acids. Germline V CDR1 and CDR2: SGHRS, YFSETQ. Deletions cut 0 bases from V and 5 bases from J, with 11 bases between. CDR3 protein: CASSLGAGFNEKLFF. Written as DNA, the CDR3 is TGCGCCAGCAGCTTGGGGGCAGGTTTCAATGAAAAACTGTTTTTT.

This clone appeared a few times. The chain combines TRBV6-6 with TRBJ1-4, with 10 bases lining up with TRBD1. With 10 bases clipped from V and 4 bases from J, the junction kept 9 bases outside the gene matches. CDR3 length: 15 amino acids. Germline V gene data show CDR1 as MNHNY and CDR2 as SVGAGI (reference sequence). DNA of the CDR3: TGTGCCACCCAAACATGGACAGGGGGTAATGAAAAACTGTTTTTT. Its translation: CATQTWTGGNEKLFF.

The chain combines TRBV6-6 with TRBJ1-5; TRBD1 matches 8 bases. The trim removed 6 bases at V and 5 bases at J, leaving 6 bases unmatched. This CDR3 has 14 amino acids. Germline loops: CDR1 MNHNY, CDR2 SVGAGI (reference sequence). The CDR3 DNA reads as TGTGCCAGCAGGGACAGGGTGGGGGATCAGCCCCAGCATTTT. Amino acid sequence: CASRDRVGDQPQHF.

The chain recombines TRBV10-1 with TRBJ2-7, with D maybe TRBD1 (6 bases). CDR1 WNHNN and CDR2 SYGVQD come from the germline V gene (reference sequence). This CDR3 has 12 amino acids. Trimming cost V 6 bases and J 4 bases, with 10 bases left between them. CDR3 loop: CASSGDNYEQYF. CDR3 in DNA: TGCGCCAGCAGCGGGGACAATTACGAGCAGTACTTC.

The CDR3 DNA follows: TGTGCCAGCAGCCTACGGACGGGAATGAACACTGAAGCTTTCTTT. This gives the protein CASSLRTGMNTEAFF. The chain uses TRBV5-6 and TRBJ1-1; D ambiguous. Looked up from germline, CDR1 is SGHDT and CDR2 is YYEEEE. The CDR3 consists of 15 residues. Trimming removed 4 bases from V and 0 bases from J, with 13 bases in between.

This rearrangement joins TRBV2 to TRBJ2-7; tentative D call: TRBD1 (5 bases). The CDR3 covers 14 residues. Germline V CDR1 and CDR2: SNHLY, FYNNEI. Trimming left V 8 bases short and J 5 bases short, with 19 bases between. The CDR3 DNA reads TGTGCCAGCTTCGGCAGGGTCTTAAATGACGAGCAGTACTTC. Protein product: CASFGRVLNDEQYF.